This T cell receptor beta chain was profiled in a study of blood T cell repertoires in COVID-19. Study details: Whether acute or convalescent, the COVID-19 samples came from the United States, Italy and Spain.

CDR3 length: 17 amino acids. Germline V lookup: CDR1 LNHDA, CDR2 SQIVND (reference sequence). V was pared by 1 base and J by 2 bases, with 15 bases between. Per the original methods: Researchers report that nucleated cell counts were estimated from reference gene primer amplification. Sequencing used immunoSEQ multiplex PCR; TCRdb keeps in-frame clones, though not all of them. Clonal size and the V and J genes are those of that table, whereas D and trimming came from the DNA. The sample records around 220,000 clones, around 75% being singletons. The material sequenced was peripheral blood. This clonotype originated in a human donor in a cohort sampled during active COVID-19. V and J are TRBV19 and TRBJ2-4, with D possibly TRBD1 on 5 matching bases. This CDR3 reads CASSIAKGPGPKNIQYF. The DNA for the CDR3 is TGTGCCAGTAGTATAGCTAAAGGGCCAGGGCCCAAAAACATTCAGTACTTC.